These 27 T cell receptor beta chains came from one sample sequenced in a study of neurological immune-mediated disorders. This sample's time point: longitudinal time-point 1 (baseline). TCRdb redid the calling of the 5' RACE reads with MiXCR, one entry per CDR3 protein. The repertoire holds roughly 61,000 distinct CDR3 sequences, with about 10% as singletons. The sequenced sample was PBMCs. The receptors were sampled from a male donor with HTLV-1-associated myelopathy (HAM/TSP).

In its sample, this clonotype was seen many times. The chain carries TRBV7-8 and TRBJ1-5; tentatively, D is TRBD1 (6 bases). V gave up 7 bases and J gave up 4 bases, with 20 bases separating them. This CDR3 is built from 16 residues. Germline CDR1 SGHVS, CDR2 FQNEAQ. The CDR3 loop reads CASTQTGQSFNQPQHF. The CDR3 DNA follows: TGTGCCAGCACACAGACGGGACAAAGCTTTAATCAGCCCCAGCATTTT.

This clonotype has a count of ten or more. The chain recombines TRBV12-3 or TRBV12-4 with TRBJ2-5, with no clear D. Trimming stripped 5 bases from V and 7 bases from J, with 11 bases between. The CDR3 contains 12 residues. The CDR3 DNA is TGTGCCAGCAGTCGAGGTATAGGGACCCAGTACTTC. This sequence encodes CASSRGIGTQYF.

This clonotype was recorded many times. The chain joins TRBV6-5 to TRBJ1-1; D remains ambiguous. Germline V gene lookup returns CDR1 MNHEY and CDR2 SVGAGI. V was pared by 7 bases and J by 4 bases, with 13 bases between. The CDR3 covers 13 residues. DNA of the CDR3: TGTGCCAGCACTTTTAGCCAGGTCACTGAAGCTTTCTTT. This codes for CASTFSQVTEAFF.

This clonotype was detected many times. This rearrangement joins TRBV20-1 to TRBJ2-2; TRBD1 might be the D (6 bases). The CDR3 contains 14 residues. V was trimmed by 6 bases and J by 1 base, leaving 12 bases between them. Germline loops: CDR1 DFQATT, CDR2 SNEGSKA (reference sequence). CDR3 DNA: TGCAGTGCCCAGGGGACGAGGAACACCGGGGAGCTGTTTTTT. Translated: CSAQGTRNTGELFF.

This clonotype was counted at least ten times. This chain joins TRBV6-5 and TRBJ1-1, with a possible D match to TRBD1 (6 bases). The V end was cut by 6 bases, the J end by 5 bases, with 16 bases between. CDR3 length: 14 amino acids. Germline assignment: CDR1 MNHEY and CDR2 SVGAGI. CDR3 region: CASSRTERGTEAFF. Written as DNA, the CDR3 is TGTGCCAGCAGCCGGACAGAACGTGGGACTGAAGCTTTCTTT.

This clonotype was recorded many times. The rearrangement uses TRBV12-3 or TRBV12-4 and TRBJ1-5, with D possibly being TRBD1 (5 bases). V lost 2 bases and J 7 bases, leaving 12 bases between the germline ends. The CDR3 spans 14 residues. DNA of the CDR3: TGTGCCAGCAGTTTATGGGGATGGGGCCAGCCCCAGCATTTT. This gives the protein CASSLWGWGQPQHF.

The table lists this clonotype with many counts. Relative to the germline gene, one junction end is altered; a read error may explain this. The J gene is TRBJ2-7, the V gene TRBV12-3 or TRBV12-4, with 8 bases matching TRBD1. The CDR3 is 12 residues long. CDR3 amino acids: CASSLAGGLSTF. Here the CDR3 DNA reads TGTGCCAGCAGTTTGGCAGGGGGCCTCTCAACTTTC.

Many counts were recorded for this clonotype. CDR3 in DNA: TGTGCCAGCAGTTACTCAGGGATAGCCTACAATGAGCAGTTCTTC. Its translation is CASSYSGIAYNEQFF. The genes are TRBV6-2 or TRBV6-3 and TRBJ2-1; D ambiguous. The CDR3 covers 15 residues. Trimming took 0 bases from V and 2 from J, leaving 8 bases between them. Germline CDR1 is MNHEY and CDR2 is SVGEGT.

This clonotype was counted between two and nine times. The rearrangement links TRBV18 to TRBJ2-1; no definite D call. Germline V CDR1 and CDR2: KGHSH, LQKENI. V was trimmed by 1 base and J by 2 bases, leaving 12 bases between them. The CDR3 length is 16 residues. DNA of the CDR3: TGTGCCAGCTCACCACGGGTCGACCCCGCCTACAATGAGCAGTTCTTC. This encodes CASSPRVDPAYNEQFF.

By its share, this clonotype is medium-sized. The CDR3 sequence is CASKGTGEGKAFF. The CDR3 bases are TGTGCCAGCAAGGGGACAGGGGAGGGTAAAGCTTTCTTT. This chain links TRBV2 with TRBJ1-1; 10 nucleotides match TRBD1. This CDR3 spans 13 amino acids. Germline values: CDR1 SNHLY, CDR2 FYNNEI. Trimming took 7 bases from V and 9 from J; bases not matched to a gene: 8.

This clonotype was found many times. The gene calls are TRBV5-1 and TRBJ2-2; D remains ambiguous. Germline V lookup: CDR1 SGHRS, CDR2 YFSETQ. V lost 7 bases to trimming and J lost 3 bases, with 10 bases between them. This CDR3 has 13 amino acids. The CDR3 coding sequence is TGCGCCAGCGGTGCGGAATACACCGGGGAGCTGTTTTTT. Amino acid sequence: CASGAEYTGELFF.

This clonotype has more than one count but fewer than ten. The V call is TRBV18, the J call TRBJ2-2, with a tentative D call TRBD1 (5 bases). Between the trimmed V and J ends, which lost 1 base and 1 base, there was a span of 7 bases. The CDR3 loop spans 15 amino acids. From germline, CDR1 is KGHSH and CDR2 LQKENI. The CDR3 bases are TGTGCCAGCTCACCACAGACAGTGAACACCGGGGAGCTGTTTTTT. This codes for CASSPQTVNTGELFF.

This clonotype was picked up many times. The V and J genes are TRBV20-1 and TRBJ2-3; D remains unclear. There are 13 residues in the CDR3. Germline V gives CDR1 DFQATT, CDR2 SNEGSKA (reference sequence). Deletions cut 4 bases from V and 2 bases from J, with 10 bases between. This CDR3 reads CSAIPIYTDTQYF. CDR3 bases: TGCAGTGCTATTCCCATATACACAGATACGCAGTATTTT.

At least ten counts were recorded for this clonotype. The chain is built from TRBV21-1 and TRBJ2-3; TRBD1 is taken as the D call from the table, unchecked against the DNA. TRBV21-1 counts as a pseudogene. CDR3 length: 15 residues. CDR3 in DNA: TGTGCCAGCAGCCCCCGAGGGGACCGGCGGGATACGCAGTATTTT. Its protein is CASSPRGDRRDTQYF.

This clonotype was counted at least ten times. The J gene is TRBJ1-1, the V gene TRBV20-1; possibly TRBD1 for D (5 bases). Germline CDR1 reads DFQATT; CDR2 reads SNEGSKA (reference sequence). This CDR3 spans 15 amino acids. The V gene lost 0 bases and the J gene lost 1 base, with 12 bases spanning the gap. The CDR3 here is CSARDPVGGNTEAFF. The CDR3 DNA follows: TGCAGTGCTAGAGACCCAGTGGGGGGGAACACTGAAGCTTTCTTT.

Many counts were recorded for this clonotype. The V gene is TRBV13, the J gene TRBJ2-1, with 7 positions matching TRBD2. Germline values: CDR1 PRHDT, CDR2 FYEKMQ (reference sequence). This CDR3 comprises 15 residues. V was pared by 5 bases and J by 4 bases, with 8 bases of the junction left unmatched. The CDR3: CASSPNRGGYNEQFF. CDR3 DNA: TGTGCCAGCAGCCCAAACCGGGGAGGGTACAATGAGCAGTTCTTC.

There are many counts of this clonotype. The chain couples TRBV7-9 to TRBJ2-7; 10 nucleotides align to TRBD1. V dropped 1 base and J dropped 7; count of bases not matched to a gene: 7. The CDR3 is made up of 15 amino acids. In germline, CDR1 is SEHNR, CDR2 FQNEAQ (reference sequence). In nucleotides, the CDR3 is TGTGCCAGCAGCTTAGGGGACAGGGGAGGAGGGGAGCAGTACTTC. This codes for CASSLGDRGGGEQYF. The full variable domain, with the rest looked up from reference TRBV7-9 and TRBJ2-7, is DTGVSQNPRHKITKRGQNVTFRCDPISEHNRLYWYRQTLGQGPEFLTYFQNEAQLEKSRLLSDRFSAERPKGSFSTLEIQRTEQGDSAMYLCASSLGDRGGGEQYFGPGTRLTVT.

This clonotype appeared many times. The chain couples TRBV7-2 to TRBJ1-6; 8 nucleotides align to TRBD1. Germline loops: CDR1 SGHTA, CDR2 FQGNSA. The CDR3 runs to 17 residues. V lost 6 bases and J lost 8; bases outside the gene matches: 15. The CDR3 bases are TGTGCCAGCAGAGGAAACCCAGGGGGCCAGATTGATTCACCCCTCCACTTT. This codes for CASRGNPGGQIDSPLHF. Together with reference TRBV7-2 and TRBJ1-6, the CDR3 gives the full variable domain: GAGVSQSPSNKVTEKGKDVELRCDPISGHTALYWYRQSLGQGLEFLIYFQGNSAPDKSGLPSDRFSAERTGGSVSTLTIQRTQQEDSAVYLCASRGNPGGQIDSPLHFGNGTRLTVT.

At least ten counts were recorded for this clonotype. The V call is TRBV4-3, the J call TRBJ2-1; D gene unclear. Germline CDR1 reads LGHNA; CDR2 reads YSLEER. The CDR3 extends over 14 amino acids. Trimming shortened V by 0 bases and J by 6 bases, and 9 bases separated the two germline ends. In nucleotides, the CDR3 is TGCGCCAGCAGCCAAGATCCCGGAAGCAATGAGCAGTTCTTC. Its protein product is CASSQDPGSNEQFF.

In this sample, this clonotype turned up many times. The chain couples TRBV5-1 to TRBJ1-5, with 7 bases matching TRBD1. Germline lookup yields CDR1 SGHRS and CDR2 YFSETQ. The J segment lost 12 bases and the V segment lost 4 bases, leaving 13 bases of the junction unmatched. The length of the CDR3 is 14 residues. Here the CDR3 DNA reads TGCGCCAGCAGCCGAACCAATTCCGGGACAGACCAGCATTTT. It encodes CASSRTNSGTDQHF.

This rearrangement joins TRBV20-1 to TRBJ1-2; tentatively, D is TRBD1 (6 bases). Deletions cut 2 bases from V and 8 bases from J, with 12 bases between. Germline V gene sequence: CDR1 DFQATT, CDR2 SNEGSKA (reference sequence). There are 12 residues in the CDR3. CDR3 nucleotides: TGCAGTGCTAGACCAGGGGTCGGAGGCTACACCTTC. This sequence encodes CSARPGVGGYTF.

This clonotype was seen ten or more times. V usage is TRBV7-6 and J usage is TRBJ1-2; D is undetermined. V was cut by 5 bases and J by 0 bases, with 7 bases left in between. The CDR3 has 13 residues. Germline assignment: CDR1 SGHVS and CDR2 FNYEAQ. The CDR3, as DNA: TGTGCCAGCAGCAGTCGGCCTAACTATGGCTACACCTTC. It codes for CASSSRPNYGYTF.

The rearrangement links TRBV20-1 to TRBJ2-1; tentative D call: TRBD2 (6 bases). The J call is doubtful: the DNA matches TRBJ2-7 better. The V gene's germline CDR1 is DFQATT and CDR2 SNEGSKA (reference sequence). CDR3 length: 14 amino acids. The CDR3 DNA follows: TGCAGTGCTAGATTGGCGGGGTCGTACAATGAGCAGTACTTC. It translates to CSARLAGSYNEQYF.

This clonotype came up many times. The chain links TRBV20-1 to TRBJ2-5; 8 positions match TRBD2. The germline V gene encodes CDR1 DFQATT and CDR2 SNEGSKA (reference sequence). Unmatched junction bases numbered 6, after V lost 6 bases and J lost 0 bases. The CDR3 is 14 amino acids. CDR3 protein: CSAPRRGDQETQYF. The CDR3 bases are TGCAGTGCCCCAAGGCGGGGGGACCAAGAGACCCAGTACTTC.

This clonotype was counted many times. CDR3 protein: CASSPDRGMGETQYF. CDR3 in DNA: TGTGCCAGCTCACCGGACAGGGGGATGGGAGAGACCCAGTACTTC. The J gene is TRBJ2-5, the V gene TRBV18, with TRBD1 identical over 10 bases. Trimming at V came to 3 bases and at J to 4 bases, leaving 5 bases not matched to a gene. CDR1 and CDR2 (germline): KGHSH, LQKENI. There are 15 residues in the CDR3.

This clonotype appeared many times. The CDR3 bases are TGCAGCGTTGAAGATGATGGAGCGGGGGGGCTAGAGACCCAGTACTTC. It specifies CSVEDDGAGGLETQYF. The gene calls are TRBV29-1 and TRBJ2-5; 10 bases are a match to TRBD2. V shed 0 bases, J shed 4 bases, and the junction held 8 bases outside the gene matches. The CDR3 length is 16 residues. The germline gives CDR1 SQVTM, CDR2 ANQGSEA.

This clonotype was seen more than once but under ten times. The genes are TRBV19 and TRBJ2-5; D gene unclear. Trimming took 5 bases from V and 5 from J, leaving 12 bases between them. The CDR3 has 13 residues. CDR1 and CDR2 (germline): LNHDA, SQIVND (reference sequence). CDR3 in amino acids: CASSPTTSETQYF. The CDR3 region has the DNA TGTGCCAGTAGTCCCACAACCTCTGAGACCCAGTACTTC. Full variable domain (rest looked up from reference TRBV19 and TRBJ2-5): DGGITQSPKYLFRKEGQNVTLSCEQNLNHDAMYWYRQDPGQGLRLIYYSQIVNDFQKGDIAEGYSVSREKKESFPLTVTSAQKNPTAFYLCASSPTTSETQYFGPGTRLLVL.